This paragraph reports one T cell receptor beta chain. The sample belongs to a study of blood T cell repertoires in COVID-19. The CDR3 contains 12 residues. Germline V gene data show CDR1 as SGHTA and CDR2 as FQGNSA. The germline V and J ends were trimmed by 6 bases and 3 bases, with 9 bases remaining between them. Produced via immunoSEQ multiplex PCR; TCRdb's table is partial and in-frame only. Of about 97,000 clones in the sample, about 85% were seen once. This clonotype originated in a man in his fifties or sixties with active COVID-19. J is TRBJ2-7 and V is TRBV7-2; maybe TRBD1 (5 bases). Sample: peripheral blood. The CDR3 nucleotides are TGTGCCAGCAGACGAGACAGCTACGAGCAGTACTTC. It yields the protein CASRRDSYEQYF. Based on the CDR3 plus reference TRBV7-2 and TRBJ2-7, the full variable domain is GAGVSQSPSNKVTEKGKDVELRCDPISGHTALYWYRQSLGQGLEFLIYFQGNSAPDKSGLPSDRFSAERTGGSVSTLTIQRTQQEDSAVYLCASRRDSYEQYFGPGTRLTVT.